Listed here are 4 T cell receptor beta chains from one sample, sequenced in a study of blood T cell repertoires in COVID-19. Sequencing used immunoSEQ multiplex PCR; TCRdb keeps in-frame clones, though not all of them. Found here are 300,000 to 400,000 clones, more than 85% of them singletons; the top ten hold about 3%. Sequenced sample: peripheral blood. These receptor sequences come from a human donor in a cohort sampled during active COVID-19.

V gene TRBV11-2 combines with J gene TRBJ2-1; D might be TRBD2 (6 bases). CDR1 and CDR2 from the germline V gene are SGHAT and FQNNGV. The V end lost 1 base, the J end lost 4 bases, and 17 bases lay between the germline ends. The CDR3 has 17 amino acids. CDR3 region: CASSLGFAGRAYNEQFF. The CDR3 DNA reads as TGTGCCAGCAGCTTAGGGTTCGCCGGGAGAGCATACAATGAGCAGTTCTTC.

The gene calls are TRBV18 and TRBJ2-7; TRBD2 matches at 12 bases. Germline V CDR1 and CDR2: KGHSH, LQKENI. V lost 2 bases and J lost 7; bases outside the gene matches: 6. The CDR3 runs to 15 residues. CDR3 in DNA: TGTGCCAGCTCACCAAGTCGGACTAGCGGGATAGAGCAGTACTTC. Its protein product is CASSPSRTSGIEQYF.

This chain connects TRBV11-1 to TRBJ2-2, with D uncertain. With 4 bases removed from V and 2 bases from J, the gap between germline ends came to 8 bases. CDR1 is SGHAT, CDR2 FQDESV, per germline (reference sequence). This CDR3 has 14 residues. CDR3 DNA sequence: TGTGCCAGCAGCTCCCGTAGCAACACCGGGGAGCTGTTTTTT. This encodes CASSSRSNTGELFF.

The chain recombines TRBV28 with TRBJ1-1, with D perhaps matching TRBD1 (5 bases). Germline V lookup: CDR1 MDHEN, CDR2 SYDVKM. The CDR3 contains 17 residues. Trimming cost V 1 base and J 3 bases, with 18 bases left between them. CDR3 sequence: CASSLYVGDRGDTEAFF. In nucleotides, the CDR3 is TGTGCCAGCAGTTTATACGTCGGGGATCGGGGGGACACTGAAGCTTTCTTT. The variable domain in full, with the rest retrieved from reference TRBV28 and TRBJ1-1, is DVKVTQSSRYLVKRTGEKVFLECVQDMDHENMFWYRQDPGLGLRLIYFSYDVKMKEKGDIPEGYSVSREKKERFSLILESASTNQTSMYLCASSLYVGDRGDTEAFFGQGTRLTVV.